The rows below give T cell receptor beta chains drawn from one sample of a study of blood T cell repertoires in COVID-19. The assay was immunoSEQ multiplex PCR, and TCRdb's table has in-frame clones only and misses some. The table lists fewer than 200,000 clones, under 90% of them singletons, with approximately 12% in the top ten. The sample taken for sequencing was PBMCs or T cells enriched from blood (not recorded which). The receptors stem from a man aged 45-65 years who had recovered from COVID-19. Both conserved end residues are part of each CDR3. A D gene is named only where the DNA matches it firmly. Clone sizes are given selectively: once, few, many, or a class where the clone is expanded.

clone_size d_call j_call v_call cdr3_nt cdr3_aa
- - TRBJ2-1 TRBV7-3 TGTGCCAGCAGCCCTGGCACCAACAATGAGCAGTTCTTC CASSPGTNNEQFF
- - TRBJ1-6 TRBV3-1/TRBV3-2 TGTGCCAGCAGCCAGGGGGGTGGGAATTCACCCCTCCACTTT CASSQGGGNSPLHF
- - TRBJ1-2 TRBV5-1 TGCGCCAGCAGCTCTGAACGGGAGTGGCAGTATGGCTACACCTTC CASSSEREWQYGYTF
- TRBD1 TRBJ1-2 TRBV5-6 TGTGCCAGCACCTACAGGGGCTATAGGTATGGCTACACCTTC CASTYRGYRYGYTF
once - TRBJ2-1 TRBV7-8 TGTGCCAGCAGCGGGGGCGGGGGCACCTACAATGAGCAGTTCTTC CASSGGGGTYNEQFF
- - TRBJ1-1 TRBV6-5 TGTGCCAGCAGTCAGCAGGGAGGACGGGCTGAAGCTTTCTTT CASSQQGGRAEAFF
- - TRBJ2-7 TRBV7-9 TGTGCCAGCAGCCCTGGGGGGTTCTACGAGCAGTACTTC CASSPGGFYEQYF
- - TRBJ1-2 TRBV5-5 TGTGCCAGCAGCTTGGAAGGGACTGGCAAAACGGGTGGCTACACCTTC CASSLEGTGKTGGYTF
- TRBD1 TRBJ2-1 TRBV19 TGTGCCAGTAGTATAGCCGGGACAGGAGGCTCCTACAATGAGCAGTTCTTC CASSIAGTGGSYNEQFF
once - TRBJ2-3 TRBV5-4 TGTGCCAGCAGACCTGGGGCAAAAGACACAGATACGCAGTATTTT CASRPGAKDTDTQYF
- TRBD2 TRBJ2-1 TRBV3-1/TRBV3-2 TGTGCCAGCAGCCAGACTAGCGGGGGGATGAATGAGCAGTTCTTC CASSQTSGGMNEQFF
- TRBD1 TRBJ1-1 TRBV2 TGTGCCGGGGGACAGAGGAACACTGAAGCTTTCTTT CAGGQRNTEAFF
- TRBD1 TRBJ1-5 TRBV5-1 TGCGCCAGCAGCCCCCGGACAGGGGGCAATCAGCCCCAGCATTTT CASSPRTGGNQPQHF
- - TRBJ2-7 TRBV18 TGTGCCAGCTCACCAGCCAGGTTCTCCTACGAGCAGTACTTC CASSPARFSYEQYF
- TRBD1 TRBJ2-7 TRBV4-3 TGCGCCAGCAGCCAAAGCACTGACAGGGGCTACGAGCAGTACTTC CASSQSTDRGYEQYF
- - TRBJ2-3 TRBV25-1 TGTGCCAGCAGCGGGGTAACTAGCACAGATACGCAGTATTTT CASSGVTSTDTQYF
- - TRBJ2-5 TRBV4-2 TGTGCCAGCAGCCAAGATAAGGGCGGGGTGAGGGAGACCCAGTACTTC CASSQDKGGVRETQYF
- - TRBJ2-1 TRBV5-6 TGTGCCAGCACCCTGGTGGGGCCTTACAATGAGCAGTTCTTC CASTLVGPYNEQFF
- TRBD2 TRBJ2-7 TRBV15 TGTGCCACCAGCAGAGATCGGGGGGGTTACGAGCAGTACTTC CATSRDRGGYEQYF
- - TRBJ2-3 TRBV9 TGTGCCAGCAGCTTTGGGAGGAGGACAAACACAGATACGCAGTATTTT CASSFGRRTNTDTQYF
- TRBD1 TRBJ1-1 TRBV7-2 TGTGCCAGCAGCTCAGACAGGGTGACTGAAGCTTTCTTT CASSSDRVTEAFF
- - TRBJ1-2 TRBV2 TGTGCCAGCAGTGCCCTTTTTGGCTACACCTTC CASSALFGYTF
- TRBD1 TRBJ1-5 TRBV10-3 TGTGCCACAATGACAGGGAATAGCAATCAGCCCCAGCATTTT CATMTGNSNQPQHF
- TRBD2 TRBJ2-3 TRBV19 TGTGCCAGTAGTATTACTAGCGGGCACACAGATACGCAGTATTTT CASSITSGHTDTQYF
- TRBD1 TRBJ2-7 TRBV7-2 TGTGCCAGCAGCGTCGGACAGGGTCGATACGAGCAGTACTTC CASSVGQGRYEQYF
once TRBD1 TRBJ1-1 TRBV5-1 TGCGCCAGCAGCATCGGACAGGGCCGAAACACTGAAGCTTTCTTT CASSIGQGRNTEAFF
- TRBD1 TRBJ2-7 TRBV6-5 TGTGCCAGCAGTCTCGACAGGGGGGATTACGAGCAGTACTTC CASSLDRGDYEQYF
- - TRBJ1-5 TRBV4-1 TGCGCCAGCAGCCGACAACCAGGGGTTAGTCAGCCCCAGCATTTT CASSRQPGVSQPQHF
- - TRBJ2-5 TRBV6-4 TGTGCCAGCACCCTCCAGGGAAATCAAGAGACCCAGTACTTC CASTLQGNQETQYF
- - TRBJ2-5 TRBV4-3 TGCGCCAGCAGCCAACGTTGGGGAGCGGCCCCCCCAGGGGAAGAGACCCAGTACTTC CASSQRWGAAPPGEETQYF
- - TRBJ2-7 TRBV6-2/TRBV6-3 TGTGCCAGCAGCCACAGCTCCTACGAGCAGTACTTC CASSHSSYEQYF
- - TRBJ1-6 TRBV3-1/TRBV3-2 TGTGCCAGCACCCGCAGGGGCCCCGAGGGGTCACCCCTCCACTTT CASTRRGPEGSPLHF
- - TRBJ1-4 TRBV11-2 TGTGCCAGCAGCTTAGATCTGGGGGGAAGGTACGATGATGAAAAACTGTTTTTT CASSLDLGGRYDDEKLFF
- - TRBJ1-2 TRBV6-5 TGTGCCACTCAACGTCGGGTGGGCTATGGCTACACCTTC CATQRRVGYGYTF
- TRBD2 TRBJ2-5 TRBV30 TGTGCCTGGACGGCCAGCGGGGGGACCCAAGAGACCCAGTACTTC CAWTASGGTQETQYF